Below, 27 T cell receptor beta chains from the same sample are listed, as sequenced in a study of vaccination effects on CD4 cells after COVID-19. These receptors lack a known antigen. Assay: immunoSEQ multiplex PCR; the TCRdb copy retains only in-frame clones and omits some. Found here are around 40,000 clones, approximately 71% of them singletons; the top ten hold 4% to 4.5%. Following 10 days of culture, CD4+ T cells were isolated. The source was CD4+ T cells from PBMCs cultured without peptide, collected before COVID-19 vaccination. These receptors came from a human donor who received a COVID-19 vaccine.

The genes are TRBV5-1 and TRBJ1-1; a weak D match, TRBD1 (5 bases). This CDR3 spans 13 amino acids. The germline CDR1 and CDR2 sequences are SGHRS and YFSETQ. V shed 7 bases and J shed 1 base, with 11 bases lying between them. CDR3 sequence: CASGVTGNTEAFF. CDR3 sequence (DNA): TGCGCCAGCGGTGTAACAGGGAACACTGAAGCTTTCTTT.

The V gene is TRBV6-5, the J gene TRBJ1-5; TRBD1 agrees at 9 bases. Germline lookup yields CDR1 MNHEY and CDR2 SVGAGI. The CDR3 has 13 residues. Losses at the gene ends were 8 bases for V and 7 bases for J; bases not matched to a gene: 6. In DNA form, the CDR3 reads TGTGCCAGCGGGGAACAGGGGGCCCAGCCCCAGCATTTT. Protein product: CASGEQGAQPQHF.

The chain joins TRBV7-9 to TRBJ2-4; D gene ambiguous. Germline assignment: CDR1 SEHNR and CDR2 FQNEAQ (reference sequence). The CDR3 totals 15 residues. The V end lost 1 base, the J end lost 6 bases, and 13 bases lay between the germline ends. Here the CDR3 DNA reads TGTGCCAGCAGCTTAGGGGGTTGGAGCTCAAACATTCAGTACTTC. Translated: CASSLGGWSSNIQYF.

The chain combines TRBV29-1 with TRBJ2-5; D might be TRBD1 or TRBD2, each matching 6 bases. Trimming removed 0 bases from V and 5 bases from J, with 16 bases in between. The CDR3 is made up of 15 amino acids. CDR1 SQVTM and CDR2 ANQGSEA come from the germline V gene. CDR3: CSVEDRGLEGETQYF. The CDR3 nucleotides are TGCAGCGTTGAAGATCGGGGGCTGGAGGGGGAGACCCAGTACTTC.

The rearrangement uses TRBV11-2 and TRBJ2-5; TRBD2 matches at 9 bases. Germline lookup yields CDR1 SGHAT and CDR2 FQNNGV. The junction had 11 bases not matched to a gene; V was cut back by 1 base and J by 5 bases. The length of the CDR3 is 17 residues. CDR3 coding DNA: TGTGCCAGCAGCTTAGGAATCGGCGGGGGGGCCCCCGAGACCCAGTACTTC. It is translated as CASSLGIGGGAPETQYF.

J is TRBJ2-5 and V is TRBV5-1; D not resolved. There are 13 residues in the CDR3. The germline V gene has CDR1 SGHRS and CDR2 YFSETQ. Between the trimmed V and J ends, which lost 0 bases and 2 bases, there was a span of 5 bases. The CDR3 protein is CASSLGGQETQYF. CDR3 DNA: TGCGCCAGCAGCTTGGGGGGACAAGAGACCCAGTACTTC. Drawing the rest from reference TRBV5-1 and TRBJ2-5, the complete variable domain is KAGVTQTPRYLIKTRGQQVTLSCSPISGHRSVSWYQQTPGQGLQFLFEYFSETQRNKGNFPGRFSGRQFSNSRSEMNVSTLELGDSALYLCASSLGGQETQYFGPGTRLLVL.

The sample holds a few counts of this clone. The chain joins TRBV9 to TRBJ2-2, with a tentative D call TRBD2 (6 bases). CDR1 and CDR2 (germline): SGDLS, YYNGEE. The V end was cut by 7 bases, the J end by 1 base, with 17 bases between. There are 16 residues in the CDR3. CDR3 sequence reads: CASHPGGQGNTGELFF. The CDR3 nucleotides are TGTGCCAGCCACCCCGGAGGGCAGGGGAACACCGGGGAGCTGTTTTTT.

V gene TRBV27 combines with J gene TRBJ2-1, with 14 bases aligning to TRBD2. V shed 5 bases, J shed 3 bases, and the junction held 3 bases outside the gene matches. Germline V gives CDR1 MNHEY, CDR2 SMNVEV (reference sequence). The CDR3 extends over 16 amino acids. CDR3 sequence: CASSTGLAGGYNEQFF. The CDR3 bases are TGTGCCAGCAGTACTGGACTAGCGGGAGGCTACAATGAGCAGTTCTTC.

The rearrangement uses TRBV6-2 or TRBV6-3 and TRBJ2-3; D possibly corresponds to TRBD2 (5 bases). CDR1 MNHEY and CDR2 SVGEGT come from the germline V gene. Trimming pared 5 bases from V and 0 bases from J, leaving 18 bases between. The CDR3 covers 17 residues. The CDR3 bases are TGTGCCAGCAGTCCCCGGGGAGTTGGTAGTAGCACAGATACGCAGTATTTT. Protein: CASSPRGVGSSTDTQYF.

V and J are TRBV10-3 and TRBJ1-5; no firm D call. CDR1 is ENHRY and CDR2 is SYGVKD in the germline V gene. V dropped 6 bases and J dropped 6 bases, with 18 bases sitting between them. The CDR3 totals 15 residues. For the CDR3, the DNA is TGTGCCATCAGCCCCGGGCTTGAGGGTCGTCAGCCCCAGCATTTT. It yields the protein CAISPGLEGRQPQHF.

This clone occurred a few times. The CDR3 DNA reads TGTGCCAGCAGTTTTTGGAGTCAGGGGGGGAATGAGCAGTTCTTC. It specifies CASSFWSQGGNEQFF. The chain recombines TRBV27 with TRBJ2-1; either TRBD1 or TRBD2 may supply D (7 bases each). The CDR3 runs to 15 residues. Germline V CDR1 and CDR2: MNHEY, SMNVEV (reference sequence). Trimming shortened V by 3 bases and J by 7 bases, and 16 bases separated the two germline ends.

The rearrangement joins TRBV3-1 (or the pseudogene TRBV3-2) to TRBJ2-6; no definite D call. Trimming took off 8 bases at V and 3 bases at J, with 11 bases between the two ends. CDR3 length equals 14 residues. The germline V gene has CDR1 LGHDT and CDR2 YNNKEL (reference sequence). The CDR3: CASGIRSGANVLTF. CDR3 bases: TGTGCCAGCGGTATAAGGAGTGGGGCCAACGTCCTGACTTTC.

This clone showed up just a few times. The V and J genes are TRBV7-2 and TRBJ1-5, with unresolved D. Germline-derived CDR1 and CDR2 are SGHTA and FQGNSA. Between the trimmed V and J ends, which lost 2 bases and 0 bases, there was a span of 11 bases. The CDR3 has 16 amino acids. This CDR3 reads CASSLNSLYSNQPQHF. The CDR3 DNA sequence: TGTGCCAGCAGCTTAAACAGCCTATATAGCAATCAGCCCCAGCATTTT. Together with reference TRBV7-2 and TRBJ1-5, the CDR3 gives the full variable domain: GAGVSQSPSNKVTEKGKDVELRCDPISGHTALYWYRQSLGQGLEFLIYFQGNSAPDKSGLPSDRFSAERTGGSVSTLTIQRTQQEDSAVYLCASSLNSLYSNQPQHFGDGTRLSIL.

In its sample, this clone was seen a few times. The chain joins TRBV6-6 to TRBJ2-7; possibly TRBD2 for D (7 bases). CDR3 length equals 14 residues. CDR1 is MNHNY and CDR2 is SVGAGI in the germline V gene (reference sequence). With 2 bases removed from V and 4 bases from J, the gap between germline ends came to 12 bases. CDR3 nucleotide sequence: TGTGCCAGCAGTTACGGGGGGGCAGTTTACGAGCAGTACTTC. Encoded protein: CASSYGGAVYEQYF.

The chain joins TRBV4-2 to TRBJ2-7; D remains unclear. Trimming took off 3 bases at V and 4 bases at J, with 10 bases between the two ends. Germline V gene sequence: CDR1 LGHNA, CDR2 YNFKEQ. CDR3 length: 13 amino acids. The CDR3 region is CASSQERDYEQYF. For the CDR3, the DNA is TGTGCCAGCAGCCAGGAAAGGGATTACGAGCAGTACTTC.

This clone showed up just once. The CDR3 here is CASSSTGGGEKLFF. In DNA, the CDR3 is TGTGCCAGCAGCTCAACAGGGGGCGGCGAAAAACTGTTTTTT. The chain employs TRBV5-6 and TRBJ1-4; 9 bases match TRBD1. Germline CDR1 is SGHDT and CDR2 is YYEEEE. Trimming at V came to 3 bases and at J to 8 bases, leaving 5 bases not matched to a gene. The CDR3 totals 14 residues.

This clone was observed a single time. The V gene is TRBV5-1, the J gene TRBJ2-5; 7 nucleotides align to TRBD1. The trim removed 7 bases at V and 2 bases at J, leaving 5 bases unmatched. The CDR3 length is 13 residues. Germline CDR1 reads SGHRS; CDR2 reads YFSETQ. Here the CDR3 reads CASGGQVQETQYF. The CDR3 DNA sequence: TGCGCCAGCGGAGGACAGGTACAAGAGACCCAGTACTTC.

V is TRBV27 and J is TRBJ2-7; TRBD2 agrees at 8 bases. Germline CDR1 reads MNHEY; CDR2 reads SMNVEV (reference sequence). This CDR3 region has 16 residues. Trimming cost V 5 bases and J 1 base; bases outside gene matches: 10. The CDR3: CASSPRVSGESYEQYF. The CDR3 bases are TGTGCCAGCAGTCCCAGGGTTAGCGGGGAATCCTACGAGCAGTACTTC.

The chain couples TRBV18 to TRBJ1-1, with a weak D call TRBD1 (5 bases). The germline V and J ends were trimmed by 5 bases and 0 bases, with 10 bases remaining between them. The germline CDR1 and CDR2 sequences are KGHSH and LQKENI. The CDR3 is 14 residues long. CDR3 in DNA: TGTGCCAGCTCAAGACGGGGGGTGAACACTGAAGCTTTCTTT. Protein product: CASSRRGVNTEAFF.

The V gene is TRBV5-4, the J gene TRBJ2-3; 8 positions agree with TRBD1. Germline values: CDR1 SGHNT, CDR2 YYREEE (reference sequence). The CDR3 is 14 amino acids. J lost 2 bases, V lost 4 bases, and 3 bases had no gene match. The CDR3 sequence: CASSVQGATDTQYF. The CDR3 DNA reads TGTGCCAGCAGCGTTCAGGGGGCCACAGATACGCAGTATTTT.

The rearrangement uses TRBV29-1 and TRBJ2-5; 8 nucleotides agree with TRBD2. The CDR3 totals 14 residues. Trimming took 5 bases from V and 1 from J; bases not matched to a gene: 6. Per germline, CDR1 SQVTM and CDR2 ANQGSEA. For the CDR3, the DNA is TGCAGCGTTCGATTAGCGGGGAGCCAAGAGACCCAGTACTTC. Its protein product is CSVRLAGSQETQYF.

The rearrangement links TRBV6-1 to TRBJ1-3; TRBD1 matches 11 bases. V shed 3 bases, J shed 3 bases, and the junction held 10 bases outside the gene matches. The CDR3 is made up of 18 amino acids. Germline V CDR1 and CDR2: MNHNS, SASEGT. CDR3 nucleotides: TGTGCCAGCAGTGAGTTGGACAGGGGGCGCGCGAGTGGAAACACCATATATTTT. This gives the protein CASSELDRGRASGNTIYF.

The rearrangement joins TRBV19 to TRBJ1-5; D gene uncertain. CDR1 and CDR2 (germline): LNHDA, SQIVND (reference sequence). Trimming shortened V by 5 bases and J by 4 bases, and 9 bases separated the two germline ends. There are 13 residues in the CDR3. DNA for the CDR3: TGTGCCAGTAGTGATACGCATAATCAGCCCCAGCATTTT. This codes for CASSDTHNQPQHF.

J is TRBJ1-5 and V is TRBV27; D ambiguous. Per germline, CDR1 MNHEY and CDR2 SMNVEV (reference sequence). CDR3 size: 13 residues. The V end lost 5 bases, the J end lost 7 bases, and 12 bases lay between the germline ends. As DNA, the CDR3 is TGTGCCAGCAGTCCCCCAGGTAAACAGCCCCAGCATTTT. The encoded protein is CASSPPGKQPQHF.

The rearrangement links TRBV10-3 to TRBJ2-7; TRBD1 agrees at 7 bases. V gave up 0 bases and J gave up 0 bases; unmatched junction bases: 2. The length of the CDR3 is 15 residues. CDR1 is ENHRY and CDR2 is SYGVKD in the germline V gene. The CDR3 here is CAISESGDSSYEQYF. The CDR3 region has the DNA TGTGCCATCAGTGAGTCCGGGGACAGCTCCTACGAGCAGTACTTC.

The V and J genes are TRBV10-1 and TRBJ2-3; unclear D gene. The V gene lost 3 bases and the J gene lost 1 base, with 5 bases spanning the gap. CDR1 WNHNN and CDR2 SYGVQD come from the germline V gene (reference sequence). The CDR3 consists of 13 residues. This CDR3 is CASSEAGTDTQYF. CDR3 DNA: TGCGCCAGCAGTGAAGCAGGCACAGATACGCAGTATTTT.

This chain joins TRBV27 and TRBJ1-3; D ambiguous. Germline V gives CDR1 MNHEY, CDR2 SMNVEV (reference sequence). V lost 5 bases, J lost 0 bases, and 5 bases lay in between. CDR3 size: 13 residues. CDR3 in amino acids: CASSPFSGNTIYF. The CDR3 DNA reads TGTGCCAGCAGTCCCTTCTCTGGAAACACCATATATTTT.